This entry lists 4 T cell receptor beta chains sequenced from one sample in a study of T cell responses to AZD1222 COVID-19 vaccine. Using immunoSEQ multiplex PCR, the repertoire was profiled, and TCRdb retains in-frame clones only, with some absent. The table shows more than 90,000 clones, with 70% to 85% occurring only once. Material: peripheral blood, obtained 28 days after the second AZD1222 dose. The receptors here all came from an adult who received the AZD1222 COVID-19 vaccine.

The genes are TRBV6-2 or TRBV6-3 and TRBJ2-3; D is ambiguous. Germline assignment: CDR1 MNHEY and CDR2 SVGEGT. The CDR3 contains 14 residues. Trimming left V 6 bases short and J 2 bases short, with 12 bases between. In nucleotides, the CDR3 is TGTGCCAGCAGCTCTTCAGGCCCCACAGATACGCAGTATTTT. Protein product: CASSSSGPTDTQYF.

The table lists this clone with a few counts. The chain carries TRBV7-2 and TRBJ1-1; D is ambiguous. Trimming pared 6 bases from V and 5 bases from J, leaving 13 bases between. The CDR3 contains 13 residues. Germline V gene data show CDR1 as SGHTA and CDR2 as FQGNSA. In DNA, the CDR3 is TGTGCCAGCAGTGAGGGCGTTGAGACTGAAGCTTTCTTT. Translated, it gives CASSEGVETEAFF. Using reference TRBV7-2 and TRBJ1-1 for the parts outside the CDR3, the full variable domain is GAGVSQSPSNKVTEKGKDVELRCDPISGHTALYWYRQSLGQGLEFLIYFQGNSAPDKSGLPSDRFSAERTGGSVSTLTIQRTQQEDSAVYLCASSEGVETEAFFGQGTRLTVV.

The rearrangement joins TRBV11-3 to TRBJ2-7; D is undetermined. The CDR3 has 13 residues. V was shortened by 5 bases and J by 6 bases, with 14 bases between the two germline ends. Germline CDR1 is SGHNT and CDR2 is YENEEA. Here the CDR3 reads CASSQLFQGEQYF. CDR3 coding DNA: TGTGCCAGCAGCCAGCTATTTCAAGGCGAGCAGTACTTC.

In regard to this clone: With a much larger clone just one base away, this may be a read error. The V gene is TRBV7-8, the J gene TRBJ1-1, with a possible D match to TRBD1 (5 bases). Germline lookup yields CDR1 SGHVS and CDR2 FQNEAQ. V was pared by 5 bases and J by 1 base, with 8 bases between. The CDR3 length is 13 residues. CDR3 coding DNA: TGTGCCAGCAGCCCCCAGGGGAACACTGAAGCTTTCTTT. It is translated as CASSPQGNTEAFF.